The source of this T cell receptor (beta chain) is a study of cytomegalovirus exposure and HLA in healthy donors. This CDR3 spans 16 amino acids. Trimming took 7 bases from V and 8 from J, leaving 21 bases between them. Germline V gene sequence: CDR1 LNHDA, CDR2 SQIVND (reference sequence). Findings and limits, study-wide: High specificity and sensitivity for cytomegalovirus status were reported for the classifier.

On this clone: Its antigen is as yet unknown.

Sequencing used immunoSEQ multiplex PCR; TCRdb keeps in-frame clones, though not all of them. The sample carries some 170,000 clones, around 86% recorded once. The sequence derives from a man aged 25-45 years in good health and CMV-seropositive. V gene TRBV19 combines with J gene TRBJ1-6, with a possible D match to TRBD1 (5 bases). The sequenced sample consisted of PBMCs. CDR3 in amino acids: CASNAFGADVDSPLHF. DNA for the CDR3: TGTGCCAGTAACGCGTTTGGGGCGGACGTGGATTCACCCCTCCACTTT.